This T cell receptor beta chain was sequenced for a study of T cells in Graves' hyperthyroidism and ophthalmopathy. Authors of the study amplified TCR beta CDR3 regions from RNA transcripts. Using the HTBI primer set, a first-round RT-PCR was run on the TCR CDR3. TCRdb ran MiXCR on the multiplex PCR reads and lists one entry per CDR3 protein. The sample has more than 350,000 distinct CDR3 sequences; around 13% are singletons. V was pared by 0 bases and J by 6 bases, with 5 bases between. The CDR3 runs 12 residues. Per germline, CDR1 DFQATT and CDR2 SNEGSKA (reference sequence). Sequenced sample: blood. The rearrangement uses TRBV20-1 and TRBJ2-2; D gene ambiguous. The clonotype comes from a woman aged 25 to 39 with Graves' ophthalmopathy. The CDR3 coding sequence is TGCAGTGCTAGAGACCGGCCCGGGGAGCTGTTTTTT. This gives the protein CSARDRPGELFF.